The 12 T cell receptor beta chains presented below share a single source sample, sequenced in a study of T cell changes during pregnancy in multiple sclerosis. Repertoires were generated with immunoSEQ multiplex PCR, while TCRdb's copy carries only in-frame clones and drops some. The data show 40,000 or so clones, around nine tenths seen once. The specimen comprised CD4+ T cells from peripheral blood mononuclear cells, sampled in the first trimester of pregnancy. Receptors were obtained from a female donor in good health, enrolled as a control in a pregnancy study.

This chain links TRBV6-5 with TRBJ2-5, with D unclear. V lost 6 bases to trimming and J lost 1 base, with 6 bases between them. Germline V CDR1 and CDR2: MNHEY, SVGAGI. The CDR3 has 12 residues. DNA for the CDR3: TGTGCCAGCAGGGGCAGCCAAGAGACCCAGTACTTC. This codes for CASRGSQETQYF.

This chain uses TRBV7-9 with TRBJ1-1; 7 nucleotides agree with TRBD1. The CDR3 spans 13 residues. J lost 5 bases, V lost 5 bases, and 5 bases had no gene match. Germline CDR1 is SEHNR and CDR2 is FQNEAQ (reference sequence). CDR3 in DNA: TGTGCCAGCAGCCAGGGGGGTTGGACTGAAGCTTTCTTT. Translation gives CASSQGGWTEAFF.

This CDR3 reads CASSISGTALNQPQHF. The CDR3 region has the DNA TGTGCCAGCAGTATCAGTGGGACAGCCCTGAATCAGCCCCAGCATTTT. The chain recombines TRBV28 with TRBJ1-5; the match to TRBD1 covers 7 bases. Germline V gene data show CDR1 as MDHEN and CDR2 as SYDVKM. Losses at the gene ends were 5 bases for V and 4 bases for J; bases not matched to a gene: 11. The CDR3 sequence is 16 residues long.

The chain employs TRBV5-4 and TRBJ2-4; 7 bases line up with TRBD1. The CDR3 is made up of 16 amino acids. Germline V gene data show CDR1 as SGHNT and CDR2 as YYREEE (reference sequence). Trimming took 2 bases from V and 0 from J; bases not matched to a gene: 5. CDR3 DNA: TGTGCCAGCAGCTTAGACAGGGCGGGAGCCAAAAACATTCAGTACTTC. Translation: CASSLDRAGAKNIQYF.

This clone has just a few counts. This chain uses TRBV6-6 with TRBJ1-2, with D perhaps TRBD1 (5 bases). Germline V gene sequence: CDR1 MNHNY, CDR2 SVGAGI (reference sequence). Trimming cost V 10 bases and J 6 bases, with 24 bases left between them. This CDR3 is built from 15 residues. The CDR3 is CATMDMGRRLNGYTF. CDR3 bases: TGTGCCACCATGGACATGGGGCGTCGTTTGAATGGCTACACCTTC.

The CDR3 sequence is CASSSFGGETYEQYF. CDR3 nucleotide sequence: TGTGCCAGCAGTTCATTTGGCGGGGAGACCTACGAGCAGTACTTC. J is TRBJ2-7 and V is TRBV27; the D gene is possibly TRBD2 (6 bases). V was trimmed by 4 bases and J by 2 bases, leaving 15 bases between them. Per the germline V gene, CDR1 is MNHEY and CDR2 is SMNVEV (reference sequence). The CDR3 has 15 amino acids.

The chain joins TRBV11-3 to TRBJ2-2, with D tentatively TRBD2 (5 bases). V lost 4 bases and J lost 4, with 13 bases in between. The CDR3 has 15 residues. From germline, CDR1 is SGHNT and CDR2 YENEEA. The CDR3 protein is CASSSSGLATGELFF. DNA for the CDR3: TGTGCCAGCAGCTCCTCGGGATTAGCCACCGGGGAGCTGTTTTTT.

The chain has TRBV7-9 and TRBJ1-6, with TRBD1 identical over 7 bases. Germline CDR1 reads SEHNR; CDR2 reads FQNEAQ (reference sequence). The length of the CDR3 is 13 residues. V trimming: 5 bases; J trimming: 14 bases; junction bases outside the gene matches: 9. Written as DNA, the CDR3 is TGTGCCAGCAGCCCAGGGACAGTTATCACCCTCCACTTT. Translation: CASSPGTVITLHF.

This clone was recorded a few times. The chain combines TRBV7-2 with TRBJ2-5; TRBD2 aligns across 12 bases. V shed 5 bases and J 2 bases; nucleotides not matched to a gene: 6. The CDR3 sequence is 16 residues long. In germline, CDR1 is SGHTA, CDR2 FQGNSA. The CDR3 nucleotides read TGTGCCAGCAGCGTGTGGACTAGCGGGGCTCAAGAGACCCAGTACTTC. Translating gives CASSVWTSGAQETQYF.

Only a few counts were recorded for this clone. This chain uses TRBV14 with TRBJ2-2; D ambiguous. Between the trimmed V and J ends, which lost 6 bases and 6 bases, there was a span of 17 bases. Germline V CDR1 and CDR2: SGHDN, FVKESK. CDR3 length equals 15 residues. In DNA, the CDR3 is TGTGCCAGCAGTCCAAGCTACGGTCTGGCCGGGGAGCTGTTTTTT. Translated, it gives CASSPSYGLAGELFF.

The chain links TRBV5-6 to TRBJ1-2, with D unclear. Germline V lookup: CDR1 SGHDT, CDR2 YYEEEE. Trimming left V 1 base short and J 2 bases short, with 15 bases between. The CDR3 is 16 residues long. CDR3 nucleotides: TGTGCCAGCAGCTTGATGAGGGAACCCTCCAACTATGGCTACACCTTC. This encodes CASSLMREPSNYGYTF.

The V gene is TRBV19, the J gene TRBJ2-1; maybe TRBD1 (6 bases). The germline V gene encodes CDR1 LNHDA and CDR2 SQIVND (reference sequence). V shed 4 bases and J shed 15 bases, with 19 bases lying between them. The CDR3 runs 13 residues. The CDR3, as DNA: TGTGCCAGTAGTAAGCCCCCGGACAGAGTCTTGTTCTTC. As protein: CASSKPPDRVLFF.